This T cell receptor (beta chain) was recovered during a study of blood T cells in healthy people across ages. Isolated PBMCs totaled at least 7 million in each sample. V was cut by 6 bases and J by 4 bases, with 6 bases left in between. The CDR3 has 11 residues. Germline V gene data show CDR1 as WNHNN and CDR2 as SYGVQD (reference sequence). Next came a second PCR, run for about 6 to 11 cycles, which used a sample-barcoded 5' primer along with a J-beta primer mix. Using its own MiXCR run on the 5' RACE reads, TCRdb lists one record per CDR3 protein. Counted here are around 580,000 distinct CDR3 sequences, 47% occurring once; the ten biggest clones make up about 26%.

V and J are TRBV10-1 and TRBJ1-2; D call uncertain. Sequencing input: blood. The TCR originated in a man aged 80 or over in good health. In nucleotides, the CDR3 is TGCGCCAGCAGGCACTTCTATGGCTACACCTTC. It specifies CASRHFYGYTF.